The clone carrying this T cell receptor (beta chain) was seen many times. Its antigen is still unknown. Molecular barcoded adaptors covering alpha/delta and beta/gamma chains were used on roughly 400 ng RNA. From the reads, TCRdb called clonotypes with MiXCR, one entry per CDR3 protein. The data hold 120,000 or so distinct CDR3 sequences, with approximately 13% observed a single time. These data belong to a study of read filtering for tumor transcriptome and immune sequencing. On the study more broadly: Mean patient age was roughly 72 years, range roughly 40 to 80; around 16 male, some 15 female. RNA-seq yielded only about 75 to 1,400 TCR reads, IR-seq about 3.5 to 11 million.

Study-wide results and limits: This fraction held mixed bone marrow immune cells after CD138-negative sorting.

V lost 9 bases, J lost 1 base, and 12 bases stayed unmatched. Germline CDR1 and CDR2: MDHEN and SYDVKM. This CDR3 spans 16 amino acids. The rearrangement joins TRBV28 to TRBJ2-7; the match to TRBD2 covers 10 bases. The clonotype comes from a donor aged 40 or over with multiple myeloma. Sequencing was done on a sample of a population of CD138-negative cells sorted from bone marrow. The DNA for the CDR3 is TGTGCCAGTGGGGGTAGCGGGAGGATTGGATCCTACGAGCAGTACTTC. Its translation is CASGGSGRIGSYEQYF. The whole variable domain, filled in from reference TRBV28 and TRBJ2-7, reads DVKVTQSSRYLVKRTGEKVFLECVQDMDHENMFWYRQDPGLGLRLIYFSYDVKMKEKGDIPEGYSVSREKKERFSLILESASTNQTSMYLCASGGSGRIGSYEQYFGPGTRLTVT.